The subject of this entry is one TCR beta chain. The data were taken from a study of blood T cell repertoires in COVID-19. In the study overall: The analysed material was cDNA or gDNA that came from T cells, B-cell-depleted T cells, or PBMCs.

In the study's own analysis: Estimated nucleated cell counts came from reference gene primer amplification. Using immunoSEQ multiplex PCR, the repertoire was profiled, and TCRdb retains in-frame clones only, with some absent. For V, J and clone size, that table is used; D and trimming come from the DNA. Of roughly 250,000 clones listed, roughly four fifths are singletons. Germline values: CDR1 MNHNY, CDR2 SVGAGI (reference sequence). V lost 10 bases and J 3 bases, leaving 21 bases between the germline ends. The CDR3 consists of 15 residues. Source material: peripheral blood. The sequence was obtained from a woman in her 50s with acute or convalescent COVID-19. The gene calls are TRBV6-6 and TRBJ1-2; D perhaps matches TRBD1 (6 bases). CDR3 amino acids: CATHPRGQVDYGYTF. DNA of the CDR3: TGTGCCACCCACCCCAGGGGCCAGGTCGACTATGGCTACACCTTC.